This T cell receptor (beta chain) was retrieved from a study of T cell changes during pregnancy in multiple sclerosis. The assay was immunoSEQ multiplex PCR, and TCRdb's table has in-frame clones only and misses some. The sample contains fewer than 55,000 clones, 90% to 95% of which appear only once. This clone was recorded a few times. Sequenced here: peripheral blood, sampled after pregnancy. This sequence originates from a female donor with multiple sclerosis, enrolled in a pregnancy study.

CDR3 in amino acids: CASSGRGGTDTQYF. CDR3 coding DNA: TGTGCCAGCAGTGGCCGGGGGGGCACAGATACGCAGTATTTT. The rearrangement links TRBV6-4 to TRBJ2-3; 7 bases match TRBD2. Trimming took 4 bases from V and 1 from J; bases not matched to a gene: 2. This CDR3 has 14 residues. In germline, CDR1 is MRHNA, CDR2 SNTAGT.